Listed here are 2 T cell receptor beta chains from one sample, sequenced in a study of blood T cell repertoires in COVID-19. The protocol was immunoSEQ multiplex PCR, while the TCRdb copy is restricted to in-frame clones and leaves out a portion. The sample holds about 300,000 clones, more than 85% seen once. Sequenced material: peripheral blood. The origin of the receptors is a man in his 70s with acute or convalescent COVID-19.

This clone was recorded only once. The V gene is TRBV18, the J gene TRBJ1-5, with a possible D match to TRBD1 (6 bases). With 6 bases removed from V and 4 bases from J, the gap between germline ends came to 16 bases. Per the germline V gene, CDR1 is KGHSH and CDR2 is LQKENI. The CDR3 is made up of 15 amino acids. The CDR3 spells CASSLGQRSNQPQHF. As DNA, the CDR3 is TGTGCCAGCTCCCTAGGACAGAGGTCAAATCAGCCCCAGCATTTT.

The chain uses TRBV30 and TRBJ1-5; 12 positions match TRBD1. Unmatched junction bases numbered 6, after V lost 0 bases and J lost 6 bases. The germline V gene encodes CDR1 GTSNPN and CDR2 SVGIG (reference sequence). The CDR3 loop spans 16 amino acids. The CDR3 bases are TGTGCCTGGAGTGTCTGGGGACAGGGGGCCGGTCAGCCCCAGCATTTT. Translating gives CAWSVWGQGAGQPQHF.